The text below deals with one T cell receptor beta chain. The antigen it recognizes is unknown. Per-nucleotide qualities are absent, and no much larger clonotype sits a single base away. This record belongs to a study of T cell changes during pregnancy in multiple sclerosis (dated by TCRdb to between 2018 and 2021). Regarding the research as a whole: Changes in the T cell repertoire over the course of pregnancy were examined in this study in women with multiple sclerosis.

V gives up 2 bases and J gives up 3 bases, and the segment between their germline ends measures 14 bases. From cysteine to phenylalanine, the CDR3 is 15 amino acids long. The sequence is cut down to CDR3 DNA, 45 bases in frame from base 1. Receptor amplification or capture employed the immunoSEQ multiplex PCR assay. TCRdb stores this immuneACCESS table with in-frame sequences only. Part of the clones is absent; in the studies checked, under half of the shortfall reflects unresolved V genes, and no reason is known for the rest. The sample table contains about 32,000 clones; only one count was recorded for approximately 92% of them. The top ten constitute approximately 10% of the sample.

The specimen comprised CD8+ T cells from peripheral blood mononuclear cells, sampled in the second trimester of pregnancy. The chain is assembled from TRBV23-1 and TRBJ2-7; matching of 7 bases hints at TRBD2 as the D gene. TRBV23-1 is placed among ORFs of uncertain function. This sequence originates from a female donor with multiple sclerosis, enrolled in a pregnancy study. The DNA reads as follows: TGCGCCAGCAGTCAACGCGCGGGGGCCGACTACGAGCAGTACTTC. Its protein product is CASSQRAGADYEQYF.